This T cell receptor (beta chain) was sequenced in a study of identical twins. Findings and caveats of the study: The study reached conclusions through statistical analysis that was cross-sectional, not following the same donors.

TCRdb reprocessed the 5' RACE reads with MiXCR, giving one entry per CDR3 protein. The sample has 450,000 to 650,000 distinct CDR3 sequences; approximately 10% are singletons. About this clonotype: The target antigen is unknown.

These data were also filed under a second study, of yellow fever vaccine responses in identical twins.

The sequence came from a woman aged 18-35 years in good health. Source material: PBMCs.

The CDR3: CASSLGTGEFSLSGANVLTF. The CDR3 DNA reads as TGTGCCAGCAGCTTAGGGACTGGGGAGTTCTCCCTCTCTGGGGCCAACGTCCTGACTTTC. The V gene is TRBV11-1, the J gene TRBJ2-6; TRBD2 might be the D (5 bases). Germline V gives CDR1 SGHAT, CDR2 FQDESV (reference sequence). This CDR3 region has 20 residues. V lost 1 base, J lost 0 bases, and 19 bases lay in between.